These T cell receptor beta chains were read from a single sample in a study of regulatory T cells in long-lasting Graves disease. MiXCR was run by TCRdb on the multiplex PCR reads, yielding one entry per CDR3 protein. The table shows fewer than 550,000 distinct CDR3 sequences, with 15% to 20% occurring only once. These data were likewise used in another study, on T cells in Graves' hyperthyroidism and ophthalmopathy.

Sequenced here: peripheral blood mononuclear cells (PBMCs), sampled at new diagnosis, from a patient treated with antithyroid drugs. Every receptor here comes from a woman aged 40 to 65 with Graves disease. The CDR3 runs from the conserved cysteine through the conserved F or W. The D gene is left open where the match is weak. Clone size appears in some rows only: once, few, many, or a class for an expanded clone.

CDR3nt	CDR3aa	d_gene	v_gene	abundance	j_gene
TGTGCCAGCAACCTATCAACAGGGTCTCGGGATACGCAGTATTTT	CASNLSTGSRDTQYF	.	TRBV12-3/TRBV12-4	few	TRBJ2-3
TGCAGTGCTAGACCCCCACTTGGGGGCTCGATTGGCACTGAAGCTTTCTTT	CSARPPLGGSIGTEAFF	.	TRBV20-1	many	TRBJ1-1
TGTGCCAGCAGTGAGCGCGAGGGGGGAGGCTTATACGAGCAGTACTTC	CASSEREGGGLYEQYF	.	TRBV2	many	TRBJ2-7
TGTGCCAGCAGAATAGGGGGAACGTCTGGAAACACCATATATTTT	CASRIGGTSGNTIYF	.	TRBV6-2/TRBV6-3	.	TRBJ1-3
TGTGCCTGGAGTGTACCGCGCGGGGGGCGAAGTGGGCCCCAGCATTTT	CAWSVPRGGRSGPQHF	.	TRBV30	.	TRBJ1-5
TGTGCCAGCAGTTTTTGGGGACTAGCGGGTTCAGAGCTGTTTTTT	CASSFWGLAGSELFF	TRBD2	TRBV27	.	TRBJ2-2
TGTGCCAGCAGCCAAGTGCCAGGGAAATACACCGGGGAGCTGTTCTTT	CASSQVPGKYTGELFF	.	TRBV3-1	many	TRBJ2-2
TGTGCCAGCAGTTACTCGATGTTAGACCGGAATGAGCAGTTCTTC	CASSYSMLDRNEQFF	.	TRBV6-5	many	TRBJ2-1
TGTGCCAGCAGCCGTATAGCTGTCGGGGAGCAGTACTTC	CASSRIAVGEQYF	.	TRBV3-1	many	TRBJ2-7
TGTGCCAGCAGTCCCAGGACAGGGGGGTTGGAGACCCAGTACTTC	CASSPRTGGLETQYF	TRBD1	TRBV12-3/TRBV12-4	many	TRBJ2-5
TGCGCCAGCAATGAACAGGGTTCCAATGAGCAGTTCTTC	CASNEQGSNEQFF	.	TRBV10-1	few	TRBJ2-1
TGCAGTGCCACCAAGACAGGGGTAGACAATTCACCCCTCCACTTT	CSATKTGVDNSPLHF	TRBD1	TRBV20-1	few	TRBJ1-6
TGTGCCAGCAGCTTGAGGGGGACCGGGACAGGGTTGGATGAGCAGTTCTTC	CASSLRGTGTGLDEQFF	TRBD1	TRBV7-8	few	TRBJ2-1
TGTGCCAGCAGCCTCGGGACGGAGGGTCGTCTAGAGACCCAGTACTTC	CASSLGTEGRLETQYF	.	TRBV5-5	.	TRBJ2-5
TGTGCCTGGAGTGTGGCCTACAATCAGCCCCAGCATTTT	CAWSVAYNQPQHF	.	TRBV30	many	TRBJ1-5
TGTGCCAGCAGTAATCTAGCGGGGGGAACAGATACGCAGTATTTT	CASSNLAGGTDTQYF	TRBD2	TRBV2	many	TRBJ2-3
TGTGCCAGCAGCCCACCCACTAGCGGGGGGATCTACGAGCAGTACTTC	CASSPPTSGGIYEQYF	TRBD2	TRBV13	.	TRBJ2-7
TGCGCCAGCACCTCCGGGACAGGCGTGAGGGAGCAGTACTTC	CASTSGTGVREQYF	TRBD1	TRBV5-1	many	TRBJ2-7
TGTGCCAGTAGTCTTATTATGGAGGGCGAGCAGTACTTC	CASSLIMEGEQYF	.	TRBV19	.	TRBJ2-7